The sequence of this TCR beta chain was determined in a study of blood T cell repertoires in COVID-19. Overall study context: Donors in the United States, Italy and Spain gave samples during acute or convalescent COVID-19. Sources were T cells, B-cell-depleted T cells, or PBMCs; the material itself was cDNA or gDNA.

CDR3 length equals 17 residues. Germline-derived CDR1 and CDR2 are SGHVS and FNYEAQ. Trimming at V came to 1 base and at J to 6 bases, leaving 13 bases not matched to a gene. Per the study methods: Reference gene primer amplification gave nucleated cell count estimates. TCRdb's table, derived via immunoSEQ multiplex PCR, lists solely in-frame clones and lacks some. D and trimming come from the DNA, and the V and J calls and clone size come from that table. The sample lists tens of thousands of clones; roughly 87% were seen once. This TCR came from a woman aged 50 to 60 with active or convalescent COVID-19. The sample taken for sequencing was peripheral blood. V gene TRBV7-6 combines with J gene TRBJ2-3; 7 bases agree with TRBD2. This CDR3 is CASSLEVWGGIADTQYF. CDR3 DNA: TGTGCCAGCAGCTTAGAGGTGTGGGGGGGAATCGCCGATACGCAGTATTTT.